Below, 12 T cell receptor beta chains from the same sample are listed, as sequenced in a study of T cells in Graves' hyperthyroidism and ophthalmopathy. Amplification yielded TCR beta CDR3 regions, with RNA transcripts as the source. Carried out on the TCR CDR3, a first-round RT-PCR used the HTBI primer set. TCRdb recomputed calls from the multiplex PCR reads with MiXCR, one row per CDR3 protein. Altogether under 450,000 distinct CDR3 sequences are present, approximately 18% being singletons, with the ten largest covering roughly a third. The sample consisted of blood. These receptors came from a woman in her 30s with Graves' hyperthyroidism that later progressed to Graves' ophthalmopathy.

To note about this clonotype: A read error is possible here, since a much larger clone lies one base away. This chain uses TRBV6-4 with TRBJ1-2; D is possibly TRBD1 (5 bases). Germline CDR1 MRHNA, CDR2 SNTAGT. Trimming stripped 5 bases from V and 6 bases from J, with 13 bases between. The CDR3 covers 13 residues. The CDR3 reads CASSLRDGNGYTF. DNA of the CDR3: TGTGCCAGCAGTCTCCGGGACGGGAATGGCTACACCTTC.

This clonotype was counted many times. This chain connects TRBV2 to TRBJ2-2; D remains ambiguous. The germline V gene encodes CDR1 SNHLY and CDR2 FYNNEI. The CDR3 is made up of 13 amino acids. V lost 3 bases and J lost 6, with 8 bases in between. The CDR3 nucleotides are TGTGCCAGCAGTGACCTGCTGGCCGGGGAGCTGTTTTTT. It specifies CASSDLLAGELFF.

The V call is TRBV2, the J call TRBJ1-2; unclear D gene. Germline V lookup: CDR1 SNHLY, CDR2 FYNNEI. With 7 bases removed from V and 6 bases from J, the gap between germline ends came to 15 bases. The CDR3 loop spans 13 amino acids. The CDR3 loop reads CASIQDGDHGYTF. CDR3 bases: TGTGCCAGCATCCAGGACGGAGATCATGGCTACACCTTC.

Points on this clonotype: The CDR3 does not close with the conserved phenylalanine or tryptophan, likely indicating a read error. This chain links TRBV4-1 with TRBJ2-7, with D unclear. V was pared by 0 bases and J by 2 bases, with 8 bases between. Germline values: CDR1 MGHRA, CDR2 YSYEKL. The CDR3 is 14 amino acids. CDR3 nucleotides: TGCGCCAGCAGCCAAGAGGACGCGCCCTACGAGCAGTACCTC. Its translation: CASSQEDAPYEQYL.

The V and J genes are TRBV4-1 and TRBJ1-1, with 9 bases matching TRBD1. CDR3 size: 13 residues. The V segment lost 3 bases and the J segment 11 bases; nucleotides outside the gene matches: 7. Germline assignment: CDR1 MGHRA and CDR2 YSYEKL. CDR3 nucleotides: TGCGCCAGCAGCCATGGACAGGGGAGCGAGGCTTTCTTT. It translates to CASSHGQGSEAFF.

This clonotype was counted ten times or more. The chain links TRBV6-1 to TRBJ2-2; no clear D. From germline, CDR1 is MNHNS and CDR2 SASEGT. There are 17 residues in the CDR3. With 1 base removed from V and 3 bases from J, the gap between germline ends came to 15 bases. The CDR3: CASSEEESFLDTGELFF. The CDR3 coding sequence is TGTGCCAGCAGTGAAGAAGAGTCCTTTTTGGACACCGGGGAGCTGTTTTTT.

V gene TRBV5-1 combines with J gene TRBJ1-1, with 7 bases lining up with TRBD1. V gave up 0 bases and J gave up 0 bases; unmatched junction bases: 2. The CDR3 length is 15 residues. Germline V gene lookup returns CDR1 SGHRS and CDR2 YFSETQ. The CDR3 DNA sequence: TGCGCCAGCAGCTTGGCCACAGGGGTGAACACTGAAGCTTTCTTT. The encoded protein is CASSLATGVNTEAFF.

V gene TRBV7-9 combines with J gene TRBJ2-3; D remains ambiguous. This CDR3 is built from 13 residues. Per the germline V gene, CDR1 is SEHNR and CDR2 is FQNEAQ (reference sequence). Trimming took off 7 bases at V and 1 base at J, with 9 bases between the two ends. The CDR3 DNA reads TGTGCCAGCACTCCTTTTGGCACAGATACGCAGTATTTT. The encoded protein is CASTPFGTDTQYF.

This clonotype was seen at least ten times. CDR3 in DNA: TGTGCCAGCAGCCAAGGAGACATTAGGTCTGGCGAGCAGTACTTC. Translated, it gives CASSQGDIRSGEQYF. The chain recombines TRBV3-1 with TRBJ2-7; the D is unclear. This CDR3 comprises 15 residues. Between the trimmed V and J ends, which lost 1 base and 6 bases, there was a span of 16 bases. Germline V gene sequence: CDR1 LGHDT, CDR2 YNNKEL (reference sequence).

This clonotype was seen repeatedly, ten times or more. CDR3 region: CASTLGPPDRGRNGYTF. For the CDR3, the DNA is TGTGCCAGCACTTTGGGACCTCCGGACAGGGGACGGAATGGCTACACCTTC. The V call is TRBV6-1, the J call TRBJ1-2, with 9 bases lining up with TRBD1. Germline V CDR1 and CDR2: MNHNS, SASEGT. The V and J ends lost 7 bases and 6 bases, in that order; junction bases with no gene match: 18. The CDR3 loop spans 17 amino acids.

This clonotype was detected ten times or more. The chain joins TRBV3-1 to TRBJ2-1, with TRBD2 identical over 10 bases. CDR3 length: 15 amino acids. Unmatched junction bases numbered 3, after V lost 3 bases and J lost 4 bases. Germline CDR1 LGHDT, CDR2 YNNKEL (reference sequence). The CDR3 is CASSQVLAGYNEQFF. The CDR3 bases are TGTGCCAGCAGCCAGGTACTAGCGGGGTACAATGAGCAGTTCTTC.

The gene calls are TRBV5-8 and TRBJ2-7; the D is unclear. There are 15 residues in the CDR3. With 0 bases removed from V and 3 bases from J, the gap between germline ends came to 13 bases. The germline gives CDR1 SGHTS, CDR2 YDEGEE. The CDR3 here is CASSLEVSSFYEQYF. The CDR3 region has the DNA TGTGCCAGCAGCTTGGAAGTTTCATCCTTCTACGAGCAGTACTTC.